This TCR beta chain was captured in a study of blood T cell repertoires in COVID-19. Background on the study: Nucleic acid was either cDNA or gDNA, and it came from T cells, B-cell-depleted T cells, or PBMCs.

Here immunoSEQ multiplex PCR was the method, and the copy in TCRdb shows in-frame clones only, minus some. The sample carries about 100,000 clones, around 84% recorded once. The trim removed 4 bases at V and 2 bases at J, leaving 4 bases unmatched. CDR1 is LGHNA, CDR2 YNFKEQ, per germline. The CDR3 length is 14 residues. The receptor was derived from a woman between 55 and 75 years old with acute or convalescent COVID-19. Material for sequencing was peripheral blood. The chain employs TRBV4-2 and TRBJ2-5, with 7 bases matching TRBD1. CDR3 in DNA: TGTGCCAGCAGCCCAAACAGGGGTCAAGAGACCCAGTACTTC. Its translation is CASSPNRGQETQYF.